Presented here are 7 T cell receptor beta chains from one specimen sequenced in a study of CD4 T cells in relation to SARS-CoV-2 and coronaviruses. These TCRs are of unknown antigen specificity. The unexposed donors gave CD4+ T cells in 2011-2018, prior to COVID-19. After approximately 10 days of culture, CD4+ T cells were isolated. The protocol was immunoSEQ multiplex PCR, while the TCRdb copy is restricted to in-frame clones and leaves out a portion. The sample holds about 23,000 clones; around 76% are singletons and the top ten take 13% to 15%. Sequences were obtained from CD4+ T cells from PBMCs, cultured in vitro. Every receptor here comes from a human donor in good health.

The CDR3, as DNA: TGTGCCAGCAACCACGACAAGCCCTACGAGCAGTACTTC. Translation gives CASNHDKPYEQYF. The J gene is TRBJ2-7, the V gene TRBV11-2, with D unclear. Trimming shortened V by 7 bases and J by 2 bases, and 12 bases separated the two germline ends. The CDR3 spans 13 residues. CDR1 and CDR2 from the germline V gene are SGHAT and FQNNGV.

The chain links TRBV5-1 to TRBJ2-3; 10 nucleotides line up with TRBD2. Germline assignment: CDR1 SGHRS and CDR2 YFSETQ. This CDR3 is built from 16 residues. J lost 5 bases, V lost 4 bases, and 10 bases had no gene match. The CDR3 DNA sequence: TGCGCCAGCAGCGGGAAGCGGGAGGGCCGAGGAGATACGCAGTATTTT. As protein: CASSGKREGRGDTQYF.

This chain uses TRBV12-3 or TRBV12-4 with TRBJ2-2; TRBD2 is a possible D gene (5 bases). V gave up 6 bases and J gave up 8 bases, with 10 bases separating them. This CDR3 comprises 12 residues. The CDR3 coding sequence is TGTGCCAGCAGCCTTTCGGGAGGGGAGCTGTTTTTT. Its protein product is CASSLSGGELFF.

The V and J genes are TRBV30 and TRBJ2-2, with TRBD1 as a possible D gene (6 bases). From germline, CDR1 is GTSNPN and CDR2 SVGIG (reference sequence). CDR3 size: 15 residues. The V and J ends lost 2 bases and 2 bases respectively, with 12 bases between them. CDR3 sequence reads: CAWSLRGHNTGELFF. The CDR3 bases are TGTGCCTGGAGTCTGAGGGGACACAACACCGGGGAGCTGTTTTTT.

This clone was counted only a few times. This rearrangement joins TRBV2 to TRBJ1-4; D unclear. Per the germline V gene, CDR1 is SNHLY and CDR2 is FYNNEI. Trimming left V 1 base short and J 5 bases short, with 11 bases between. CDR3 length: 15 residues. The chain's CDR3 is CASSEGVGPNEKLFF. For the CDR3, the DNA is TGTGCCAGCAGTGAAGGCGTAGGACCGAATGAAAAACTGTTTTTT.

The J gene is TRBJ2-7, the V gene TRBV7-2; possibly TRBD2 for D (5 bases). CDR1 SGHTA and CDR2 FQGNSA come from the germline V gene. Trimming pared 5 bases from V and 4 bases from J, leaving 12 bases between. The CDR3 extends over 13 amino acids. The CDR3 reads CASSHGVAYEQYF. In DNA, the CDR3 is TGTGCCAGCAGCCACGGGGTTGCTTACGAGCAGTACTTC. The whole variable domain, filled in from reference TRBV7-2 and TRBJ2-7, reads GAGVSQSPSNKVTEKGKDVELRCDPISGHTALYWYRQSLGQGLEFLIYFQGNSAPDKSGLPSDRFSAERTGGSVSTLTIQRTQQEDSAVYLCASSHGVAYEQYFGPGTRLTVT.

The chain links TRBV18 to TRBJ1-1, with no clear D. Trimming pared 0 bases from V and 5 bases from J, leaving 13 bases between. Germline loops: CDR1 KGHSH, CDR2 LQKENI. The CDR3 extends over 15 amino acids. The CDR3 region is CASSPPYEGGTEAFF. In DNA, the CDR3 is TGTGCCAGCTCACCACCGTACGAGGGAGGGACTGAAGCTTTCTTT.